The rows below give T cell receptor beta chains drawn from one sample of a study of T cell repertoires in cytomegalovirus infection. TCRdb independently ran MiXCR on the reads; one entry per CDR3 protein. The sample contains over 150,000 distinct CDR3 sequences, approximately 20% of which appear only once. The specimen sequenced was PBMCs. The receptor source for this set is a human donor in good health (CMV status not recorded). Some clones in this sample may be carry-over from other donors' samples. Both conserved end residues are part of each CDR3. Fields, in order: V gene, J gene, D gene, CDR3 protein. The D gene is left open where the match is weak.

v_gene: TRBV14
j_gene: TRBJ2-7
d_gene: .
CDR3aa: CASSQEPGATYEQYF

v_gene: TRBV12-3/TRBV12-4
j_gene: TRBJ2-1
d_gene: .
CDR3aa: CASSLGTPDEQFF

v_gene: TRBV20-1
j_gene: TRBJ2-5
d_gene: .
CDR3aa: CSASTRQQETQYF

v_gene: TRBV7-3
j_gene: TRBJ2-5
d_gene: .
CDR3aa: CASSFVARETQYF

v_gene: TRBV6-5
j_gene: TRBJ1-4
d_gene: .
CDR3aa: CASSPRTRTNEKLFF

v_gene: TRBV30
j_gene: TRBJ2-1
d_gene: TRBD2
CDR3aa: CACGGLAAYNEQFF

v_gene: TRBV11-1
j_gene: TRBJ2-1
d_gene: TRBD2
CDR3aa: CASSSTAGGSPEQFF

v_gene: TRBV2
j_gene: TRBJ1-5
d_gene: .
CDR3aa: CAAAIGGKAPQHF

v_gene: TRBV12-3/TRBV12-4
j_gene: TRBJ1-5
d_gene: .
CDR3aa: CASSSNNQPQHF

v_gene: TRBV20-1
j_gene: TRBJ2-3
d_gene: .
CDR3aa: CSAIWQRSTDTQYF

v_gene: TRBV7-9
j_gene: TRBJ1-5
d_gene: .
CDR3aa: CASSLGGPQHF

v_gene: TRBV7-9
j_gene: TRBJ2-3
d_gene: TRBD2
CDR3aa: CASSLGVAGGRTDTQYF

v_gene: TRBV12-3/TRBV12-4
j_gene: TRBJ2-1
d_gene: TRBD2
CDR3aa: CASSLAVNLGGREDF

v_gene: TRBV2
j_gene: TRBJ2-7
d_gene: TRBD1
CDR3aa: CASSVGTGAYEQYF

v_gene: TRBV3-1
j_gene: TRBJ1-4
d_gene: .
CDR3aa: CASSQGTDWNEKLFF

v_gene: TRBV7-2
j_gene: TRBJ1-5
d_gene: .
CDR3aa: CASRGQSNQPQHF

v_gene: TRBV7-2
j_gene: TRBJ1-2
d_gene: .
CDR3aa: CASSNSPGYTF

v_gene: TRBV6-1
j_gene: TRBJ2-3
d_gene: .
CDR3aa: CASSDAGSPDTQYF

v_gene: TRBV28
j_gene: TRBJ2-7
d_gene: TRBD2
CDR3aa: CASSARLAGDHEQYF

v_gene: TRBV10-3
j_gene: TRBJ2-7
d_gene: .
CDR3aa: CAISEGAGTTYEQYF

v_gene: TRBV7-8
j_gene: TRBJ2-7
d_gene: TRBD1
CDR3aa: CASSPATGSSYEQYF

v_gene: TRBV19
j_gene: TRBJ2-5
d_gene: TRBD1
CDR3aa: CATKDRGRSSQETQYF

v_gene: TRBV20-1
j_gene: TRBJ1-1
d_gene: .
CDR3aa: CSATTGNTEAFF

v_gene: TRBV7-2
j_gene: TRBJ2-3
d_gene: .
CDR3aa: CASSLGGATDTQYF

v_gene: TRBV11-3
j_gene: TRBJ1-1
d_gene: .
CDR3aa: CASSLGGAMNTEAFF

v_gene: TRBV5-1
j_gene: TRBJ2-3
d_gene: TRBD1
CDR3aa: CATGQERSTDTQYF

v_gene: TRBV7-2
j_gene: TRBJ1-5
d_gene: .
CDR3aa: CASSLMTGGGPYSNQPQHF

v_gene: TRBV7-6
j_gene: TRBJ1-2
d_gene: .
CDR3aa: CASSPGAGAVGGYTF

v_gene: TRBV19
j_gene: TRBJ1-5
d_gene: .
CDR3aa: CASSTYGVGNQPQHF

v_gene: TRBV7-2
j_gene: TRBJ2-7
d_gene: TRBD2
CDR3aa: CASSSLAGAYEQYF

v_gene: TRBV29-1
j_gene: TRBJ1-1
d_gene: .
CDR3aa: CSVGHPSTEAFF

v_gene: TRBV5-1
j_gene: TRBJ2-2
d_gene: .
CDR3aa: CASSLEVDTGELFF

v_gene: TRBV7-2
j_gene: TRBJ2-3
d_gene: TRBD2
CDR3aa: CASRFSGRPTDTQYF

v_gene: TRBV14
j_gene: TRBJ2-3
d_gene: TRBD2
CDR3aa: CASSPGLAGRSTDTQYF

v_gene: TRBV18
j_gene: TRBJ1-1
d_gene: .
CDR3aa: CASSPFRQTNTEAFF

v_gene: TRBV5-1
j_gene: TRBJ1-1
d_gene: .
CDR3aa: CASARGQNTEAFF

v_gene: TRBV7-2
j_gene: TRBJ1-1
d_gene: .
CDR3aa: CASSLAGMGTEAFF

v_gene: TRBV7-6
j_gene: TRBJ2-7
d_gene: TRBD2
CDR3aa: CASSLVVGTSGSHYEQYF

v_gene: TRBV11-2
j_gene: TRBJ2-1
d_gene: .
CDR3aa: CASRSAVDRNYNEQFF

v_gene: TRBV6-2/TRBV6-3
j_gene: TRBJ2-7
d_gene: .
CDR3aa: CASSPPSGSSYEQYF

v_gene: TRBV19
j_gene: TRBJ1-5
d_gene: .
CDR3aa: CASSFPGANNQPQHF

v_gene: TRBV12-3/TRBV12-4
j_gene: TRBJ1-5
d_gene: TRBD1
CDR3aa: CASSFGGTGGSQPQHF

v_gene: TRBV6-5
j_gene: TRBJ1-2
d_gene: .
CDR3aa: CASSYGDANYGYTF

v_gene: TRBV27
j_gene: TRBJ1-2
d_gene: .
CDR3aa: CASSPRGYYGYTF

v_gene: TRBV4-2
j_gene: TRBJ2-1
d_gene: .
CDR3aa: CASSQDFGSNEQFF

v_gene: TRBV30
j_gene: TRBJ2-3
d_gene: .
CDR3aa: CAWSPKIQRTFTDTQYF

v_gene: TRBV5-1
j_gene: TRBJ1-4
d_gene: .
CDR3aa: CASSPRASNEKLFF

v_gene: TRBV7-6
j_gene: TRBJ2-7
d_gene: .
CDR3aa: CASSWGRSSYEQYF

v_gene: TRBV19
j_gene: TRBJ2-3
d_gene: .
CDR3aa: CASTPGGTDTQYF

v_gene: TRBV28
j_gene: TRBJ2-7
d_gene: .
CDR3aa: CASSLRGEQYF